Following are 12 T cell receptor beta chains from one sample sequenced in a study of cytomegalovirus exposure and HLA in healthy donors. The PCR contained 60 Vbeta and 13 Jbeta primers. Clones were sequenced by immunoSEQ multiplex PCR, and TCRdb holds only the in-frame ones, with some missing. The repertoire holds hundreds of thousands of clones, with 85% to 90% as singletons. The sequenced sample was PBMCs. The source of these receptors is a woman under 30 in good health and CMV-seronegative.

The rearrangement joins TRBV7-3 to TRBJ1-2; TRBD1 is a possible D gene (5 bases). Germline V gives CDR1 SGHTA, CDR2 FQGTGA. Trimming pared 5 bases from V and 8 bases from J, leaving 24 bases between. The CDR3 consists of 16 residues. CDR3 loop: CASSPNRGRDYEGYTF. The CDR3 bases are TGTGCCAGCAGCCCTAATCGCGGCAGGGATTACGAAGGCTACACCTTC. Variable domain in full (rest from reference TRBV7-3 and TRBJ1-2): GAGVSQTPSNKVTEKGKYVELRCDPISGHTALYWYRQSLGQGPEFLIYFQGTGAADDSGLPNDRFFAVRPEGSVSTLKIQRTERGDSAVYLCASSPNRGRDYEGYTFGSGTRLTVV.

The V gene is TRBV29-1, the J gene TRBJ2-6; no firm D call. V lost 3 bases, J lost 1 base, and 16 bases lay in between. Looked up from germline, CDR1 is SQVTM and CDR2 is ANQGSEA. This CDR3 is 17 amino acids long. CDR3 sequence reads: CSVDSGRSSSGANVLTF. The CDR3 nucleotides are TGCAGCGTTGATTCCGGCAGGTCGTCATCTGGGGCCAACGTCCTGACTTTC.

This clone was found once. This chain uses TRBV10-3 with TRBJ1-2, with 7 bases identical to TRBD1. The germline V gene encodes CDR1 ENHRY and CDR2 SYGVKD. V dropped 1 base and J dropped 4; count of bases not matched to a gene: 6. There are 15 residues in the CDR3. The CDR3 loop is CAISELGDSFYGYTF. The CDR3 bases are TGTGCCATCAGTGAGTTGGGGGACAGCTTCTATGGCTACACCTTC.

This clone was recorded only once. V is TRBV5-1 and J is TRBJ2-5; 12 positions agree with TRBD2. This CDR3 is 17 amino acids long. The junction had 7 bases not matched to a gene; V was cut back by 0 bases and J by 4 bases. The germline V gene has CDR1 SGHRS and CDR2 YFSETQ. CDR3 amino acids: CASSLAGLAGIRETQYF. Written as DNA, the CDR3 is TGCGCCAGCAGCTTGGCAGGACTAGCGGGGATTAGAGAGACCCAGTACTTC.

The rearrangement uses TRBV7-9 and TRBJ2-5, with a weak D call TRBD2 (5 bases). The germline gives CDR1 SEHNR, CDR2 FQNEAQ (reference sequence). This CDR3 has 16 amino acids. The V end was cut by 4 bases, the J end by 0 bases, with 15 bases between. The CDR3 region is CASSSPGSRDQETQYF. The CDR3 bases are TGTGCCAGCAGCTCTCCGGGCTCGCGGGACCAAGAGACCCAGTACTTC.

The rearrangement joins TRBV10-2 to TRBJ2-1, with 10 bases fitting TRBD2. The CDR3 length is 18 residues. Germline assignment: CDR1 WSHSY and CDR2 SAAADI. V lost 2 bases to trimming and J lost 0 bases; unmatched junction nucleotides: 7. In DNA, the CDR3 is TGCGCCAGCAGTGAGGGAATAGCGGGGGGTGTCTCCTACAATGAGCAGTTCTTC. Protein sequence: CASSEGIAGGVSYNEQFF.

The genes are TRBV10-3 and TRBJ2-3; 8 bases line up with TRBD2. The germline CDR1 and CDR2 sequences are ENHRY and SYGVKD. This CDR3 spans 14 amino acids. Losses at the gene ends were 7 bases for V and 2 bases for J; bases not matched to a gene: 5. The CDR3 reads CAINAGGATDTQYF. The CDR3 nucleotides are TGTGCCATCAATGCGGGGGGAGCCACAGATACGCAGTATTTT.

With respect to this clone: Sequence at one end of the junction differs from germline and may be a read error. The chain links TRBV7-9 to TRBJ2-1, with D maybe TRBD1 (5 bases). Germline V gene lookup returns CDR1 SEHNR and CDR2 FQNEAQ (reference sequence). This CDR3 has 16 amino acids. The CDR3 nucleotides are TGTTCCAGCAGCTTAGATCAGGGCGGTACCTACAATGAGCAGTTCTTC. Protein: CSSSLDQGGTYNEQFF.

The V and J genes are TRBV9 and TRBJ2-2, with TRBD2 matching 10 bases. The germline V gene has CDR1 SGDLS and CDR2 YYNGEE. Trimming at V came to 4 bases and at J to 0 bases, leaving 3 bases not matched to a gene. The CDR3 covers 16 residues. Here the CDR3 DNA reads TGTGCCAGCAGCCCTAGCGGGGGACCGAACACCGGGGAGCTGTTTTTT. Translating it yields CASSPSGGPNTGELFF.

The rearrangement links TRBV6-6 to TRBJ1-4, with 8 bases aligning to TRBD1. Trimming at V came to 2 bases and at J to 7 bases, leaving 9 bases not matched to a gene. The CDR3 consists of 16 residues. CDR1 is MNHNY and CDR2 is SVGAGI in the germline V gene (reference sequence). DNA for the CDR3: TGTGCCAGCAGTTACCCACAGGGGGTCCTCGGTGAAAAACTGTTTTTT. Translated: CASSYPQGVLGEKLFF.

The genes are TRBV7-9 and TRBJ2-4; 8 bases agree with TRBD2. The V and J ends lost 7 bases and 0 bases, in that order; junction bases with no gene match: 8. Germline assignment: CDR1 SEHNR and CDR2 FQNEAQ (reference sequence). This CDR3 is 16 amino acids long. The CDR3 protein is CASTGTGGGAKNIQYF. The DNA for the CDR3 is TGTGCCAGCACCGGGACGGGGGGGGGAGCCAAAAACATTCAGTACTTC.

The chain employs TRBV7-2 and TRBJ2-7, with a weak D call TRBD2 (5 bases). V lost 9 bases and J 6 bases, leaving 18 bases between the germline ends. This CDR3 has 13 residues. Germline CDR1 SGHTA, CDR2 FQGNSA. DNA of the CDR3: TGTGCCAGTAGGACTCGTAAGGCGGGCGAGCAGTACTTC. It encodes CASRTRKAGEQYF.